Shown below are 25 T cell receptor beta chains from a single sample sequenced in a study of CD8 T cells in ankylosing spondylitis. TCRdb independently ran MiXCR on the 5' RACE reads; one entry per CDR3 protein. The profile shows around 340,000 distinct CDR3 sequences, 14% to 15% of them singletons. The sample was blood, either unsorted or a sorted T cell fraction (not recorded which). Source of these receptors: a male donor with ankylosing spondylitis or in good health (not recorded which).

This clonotype was seen at least ten times. The chain's CDR3 is CSAGGGYSNQPQHF. CDR3 nucleotides: TGCAGTGCGGGCGGGGGCTATAGCAATCAGCCCCAGCATTTT. The chain recombines TRBV20-1 with TRBJ1-5; D is perhaps TRBD1 (6 bases). V lost 6 bases, J lost 0 bases, and 12 bases lay in between. Germline V gives CDR1 DFQATT, CDR2 SNEGSKA (reference sequence). The CDR3 contains 14 residues.

The gene calls are TRBV30 and TRBJ2-3; D gene uncertain. Deletions cut 6 bases from V and 0 bases from J, with 22 bases between. The length of the CDR3 is 17 residues. Germline V gives CDR1 GTSNPN, CDR2 SVGIG (reference sequence). For the CDR3, the DNA is TGTGCCTGTTCCCGGGTCCAGAGGAGCTTTAGCACAGATACGCAGTATTTT. The encoded protein is CACSRVQRSFSTDTQYF.

The chain carries TRBV3-1 and TRBJ1-1; 7 positions match TRBD1. The CDR3 consists of 17 residues. Germline V gene data show CDR1 as LGHDT and CDR2 as YNNKEL (reference sequence). V dropped 0 bases and J dropped 4; count of bases not matched to a gene: 11. This CDR3 reads CASSQDREGAWGTEAFF. CDR3 nucleotide sequence: TGTGCCAGCAGCCAAGATAGGGAGGGGGCCTGGGGCACTGAAGCTTTCTTT.

This clonotype was observed a few times. V is TRBV29-1 and J is TRBJ2-3, with D tentatively TRBD1 or TRBD2 (5 bases each). With 7 bases removed from V and 5 bases from J, the gap between germline ends came to 10 bases. The CDR3 is 11 amino acids. From germline, CDR1 is SQVTM and CDR2 ANQGSEA. This chain's CDR3 is CSGTRGDTQYF. For the CDR3, the DNA is TGCAGCGGTACTAGGGGAGATACGCAGTATTTT.

This rearrangement joins TRBV6-1 to TRBJ2-3, with D perhaps matching TRBD1 or TRBD2 (5 bases each). The CDR3 runs 14 residues. Looked up from germline, CDR1 is MNHNS and CDR2 is SASEGT. V lost 11 bases, J lost 0 bases, and 15 bases lay in between. The DNA for the CDR3 is TGTGCCGGGGGTGGGGGAGCGAGCACAGATACGCAGTATTTT. Protein product: CAGGGGASTDTQYF.

V and J are TRBV6-6 and TRBJ1-1; D is undetermined. CDR1 MNHNY and CDR2 SVGAGI come from the germline V gene (reference sequence). The CDR3 extends over 13 amino acids. The V end lost 10 bases, the J end lost 0 bases, and 12 bases lay between the germline ends. The CDR3 DNA is TGTGCCACCCTCGGCCGGGTGAACACTGAAGCTTTCTTT. Protein: CATLGRVNTEAFF.

This clonotype came up many times. V gene TRBV15 combines with J gene TRBJ1-2; D call uncertain. V lost 1 base to trimming and J lost 3 bases, with 9 bases between them. CDR3 length: 14 amino acids. CDR1 LNHNV and CDR2 YYDKDF come from the germline V gene (reference sequence). CDR3 sequence: CATSRGGGYYGYTF. As DNA, the CDR3 is TGTGCCACCAGCAGAGGCGGAGGTTACTATGGCTACACCTTC.

The chain combines TRBV15 with TRBJ2-3; D gene unclear. This CDR3 comprises 13 residues. Germline V gene lookup returns CDR1 LNHNV and CDR2 YYDKDF (reference sequence). V lost 0 bases and J 1 base, leaving 2 bases between the germline ends. This CDR3 reads CATSRERTDTQYF. The CDR3 DNA reads as TGTGCCACCAGCAGAGAACGCACAGATACGCAGTATTTT. Full variable domain (rest looked up from reference TRBV15 and TRBJ2-3): DAMVIQNPRYQVTQFGKPVTLSCSQTLNHNVMYWYQQKSSQAPKLLFHYYDKDFNNEADTPDNFQSRRPNTSFCFLDIRSPGLGDTAMYLCATSRERTDTQYFGPGTRLTVL.

This clonotype was observed many times. The chain uses TRBV27 and TRBJ2-7; 9 bases are a match to TRBD1. Germline CDR1 and CDR2: MNHEY and SMNVEV (reference sequence). The V and J ends lost 5 bases and 3 bases, in that order; junction bases with no gene match: 8. This CDR3 region has 15 residues. The CDR3 DNA is TGTGCCAGCAGTCGCCCCGGGACAGGGCTCTACGAGCAGTACTTC. This gives the protein CASSRPGTGLYEQYF.

This clonotype was observed many times. CDR3 sequence reads: CASSHRGSGSTDTQYF. DNA for the CDR3: TGTGCCAGCAGCCACCGCGGGAGCGGAAGCACAGATACGCAGTATTTT. The chain joins TRBV3-1 to TRBJ2-3; the match to TRBD2 covers 7 bases. This CDR3 has 16 residues. The germline gives CDR1 LGHDT, CDR2 YNNKEL (reference sequence). Trimming removed 3 bases from V and 0 bases from J; junction bases left unmatched: 6.

This clonotype was found once. The chain uses TRBV20-1 and TRBJ1-5, with D tentatively TRBD1 (6 bases). The CDR3 length is 15 residues. Germline V gene data show CDR1 as DFQATT and CDR2 as SNEGSKA (reference sequence). Deletions cut 0 bases from V and 4 bases from J, with 13 bases between. The chain's CDR3 is CSARDVTGLNQPQHF. DNA of the CDR3: TGCAGTGCTAGAGACGTAACAGGGTTAAATCAGCCCCAGCATTTT.

The genes are TRBV29-1 and TRBJ1-4; D not certain. The CDR3 is made up of 13 amino acids. V lost 7 bases and J lost 7, with 16 bases in between. Germline V lookup: CDR1 SQVTM, CDR2 ANQGSEA. CDR3 protein: CSAARGFGEKLFF. The CDR3 DNA is TGCAGCGCGGCCCGAGGTTTTGGTGAAAAACTGTTTTTT. The variable domain in full, with the rest retrieved from reference TRBV29-1 and TRBJ1-4, is SAVISQKPSRDICQRGTSLTIQCQVDSQVTMMFWYRQQPGQSLTLIATANQGSEATYESGFVIDKFPISRPNLTFSTLTVSNMSPEDSSIYLCSAARGFGEKLFFGSGTQLSVL.

The chain carries TRBV12-3 or TRBV12-4 and TRBJ2-1; 9 bases line up with TRBD2. The CDR3 length is 19 residues. V lost 6 bases and J lost 0; bases outside the gene matches: 15. The CDR3 sequence is CASSLWGLAFTSSYNEQFF. The CDR3 DNA is TGTGCCAGCAGCCTCTGGGGACTAGCTTTTACTAGCTCCTACAATGAGCAGTTCTTC.

This clonotype was seen only a few times. The rearrangement joins TRBV6-5 to TRBJ2-3, with 11 bases matching TRBD2. Unmatched junction bases numbered 3, after V lost 4 bases and J lost 3 bases. The CDR3 sequence is 15 residues long. The V gene's germline CDR1 is MNHEY and CDR2 SVGAGI. This CDR3 is CASSSTSGATDTQYF. In DNA form, the CDR3 reads TGTGCCAGCAGTTCGACTAGCGGGGCAACAGATACGCAGTATTTT.

Many counts were recorded for this clonotype. The chain uses TRBV5-1 and TRBJ2-2; D perhaps matches TRBD1 (5 bases). Germline V gene sequence: CDR1 SGHRS, CDR2 YFSETQ. The CDR3 loop spans 13 amino acids. Trimming took 6 bases from V and 4 from J, leaving 10 bases between them. The CDR3 spells CASTLQGTGELFF. CDR3 bases: TGCGCCAGCACCCTTCAGGGCACCGGGGAGCTGTTTTTT.

This clonotype was observed a handful of times. The V gene is TRBV6-1, the J gene TRBJ2-4, with 12 bases fitting TRBD2. The CDR3 loop spans 19 amino acids. Trimming removed 0 bases from V and 1 base from J; junction bases left unmatched: 7. The germline gives CDR1 MNHNS, CDR2 SASEGT. The CDR3 is CASSEAAGTSGLAKNIQYF. The DNA for the CDR3 is TGTGCCAGCAGTGAAGCTGCCGGGACTAGCGGGCTGGCCAAAAACATTCAGTACTTC.

This clonotype was seen more than once but under ten times. The rearrangement uses TRBV5-1 and TRBJ2-3, with 9 bases fitting TRBD1. Trimming cost V 4 bases and J 0 bases; bases outside gene matches: 6. CDR3 size: 16 residues. Germline V gene data show CDR1 as SGHRS and CDR2 as YFSETQ. CDR3 protein: CASSNTGGRSTDTQYF. The CDR3 DNA is TGCGCCAGCAGCAATACAGGGGGCCGAAGCACAGATACGCAGTATTTT. The full variable domain, completed using reference TRBV5-1 and TRBJ2-3, is KAGVTQTPRYLIKTRGQQVTLSCSPISGHRSVSWYQQTPGQGLQFLFEYFSETQRNKGNFPGRFSGRQFSNSRSEMNVSTLELGDSALYLCASSNTGGRSTDTQYFGPGTRLTVL.

This clonotype was picked up a small number of times. The V call is TRBV6-1, the J call TRBJ1-6, with D possibly being TRBD1 (6 bases). This CDR3 spans 14 amino acids. V dropped 7 bases and J dropped 9 bases, with 16 bases sitting between them. Germline assignment: CDR1 MNHNS and CDR2 SASEGT. CDR3 region: CASTRIQGGSPLHF. The CDR3 coding sequence is TGTGCCAGCACCCGGATACAGGGAGGTTCACCCCTCCACTTT.

This clonotype was observed many times. The chain employs TRBV12-3 or TRBV12-4 and TRBJ2-7; 10 bases are shared with TRBD1. J was trimmed by 2 bases and V by 1 base; bases with no gene match: 2. CDR3 length: 15 amino acids. Here the CDR3 DNA reads TGTGCCAGCAGTTTAGTAGGGACAGGGGCCTACGAGCAGTACTTC. Protein sequence: CASSLVGTGAYEQYF.

This clonotype has more than one count but fewer than ten. The rearrangement uses TRBV7-2 and TRBJ2-7; TRBD2 might be the D (5 bases). Trimming pared 1 base from V and 3 bases from J, leaving 13 bases between. Germline CDR1 is SGHTA and CDR2 is FQGNSA. The CDR3 length is 15 residues. CDR3 in amino acids: CASSLEWGAYYEQYF. The DNA for the CDR3 is TGTGCCAGCAGCTTAGAATGGGGAGCTTACTACGAGCAGTACTTC.

The chain is built from TRBV5-1 and TRBJ2-5; 9 bases map to TRBD1. The CDR3 runs to 14 residues. J lost 5 bases, V lost 4 bases, and 6 bases had no gene match. Looked up from germline, CDR1 is SGHRS and CDR2 is YFSETQ. The CDR3 coding sequence is TGCGCCAGCAGCCACGGGACAGGGAGGGAGACCCAGTACTTC. Residues: CASSHGTGRETQYF.

This chain connects TRBV6-1 to TRBJ2-5, with D unresolved. Trimming removed 3 bases at V and 2 bases at J, with 7 bases between. Germline assignment: CDR1 MNHNS and CDR2 SASEGT. This CDR3 region has 13 residues. CDR3 amino acids: CASSDNRQETQYF. The CDR3 bases are TGTGCCAGCAGTGATAACAGACAAGAGACCCAGTACTTC.

This clonotype occurred a few times. V is TRBV5-1 and J is TRBJ2-6; D may be TRBD2 (5 bases). CDR1 is SGHRS and CDR2 is YFSETQ in the germline V gene. V lost 6 bases and J 1 base, leaving 14 bases between the germline ends. The CDR3 has 16 amino acids. CDR3 sequence: CASISDGRSGANVLTF. Written as DNA, the CDR3 is TGCGCCAGCATAAGTGATGGGAGATCTGGGGCCAACGTCCTGACTTTC. The variable domain in full, completed from reference TRBV5-1 and TRBJ2-6, reads KAGVTQTPRYLIKTRGQQVTLSCSPISGHRSVSWYQQTPGQGLQFLFEYFSETQRNKGNFPGRFSGRQFSNSRSEMNVSTLELGDSALYLCASISDGRSGANVLTFGAGSRLTVL.

The chain employs TRBV5-6 and TRBJ1-2; D call uncertain. Trimming took 4 bases from V and 6 from J, leaving 22 bases between them. Germline V gene data show CDR1 as SGHDT and CDR2 as YYEEEE. The CDR3 runs to 16 residues. The CDR3 reads CASSPVGWEASDGYTF. DNA of the CDR3: TGTGCCAGCAGCCCGGTCGGGTGGGAAGCCTCCGATGGCTACACCTTC.

This chain connects TRBV7-9 to TRBJ2-7; 12 bases align to TRBD1. J gave up 2 bases and V 5 bases, and 7 bases lay outside the gene matches. This CDR3 is 16 amino acids long. Germline V lookup: CDR1 SEHNR, CDR2 FQNEAQ (reference sequence). DNA for the CDR3: TGTGCCAGCAGCCCTTGGGGGACAGGGGGCACCTACGAGCAGTACTTC. Translating it yields CASSPWGTGGTYEQYF. Combining the CDR3 with reference TRBV7-9 and TRBJ2-7 gives the whole variable domain DTGVSQNPRHKITKRGQNVTFRCDPISEHNRLYWYRQTLGQGPEFLTYFQNEAQLEKSRLLSDRFSAERPKGSFSTLEIQRTEQGDSAMYLCASSPWGTGGTYEQYFGPGTRLTVT.